Following are 18 T cell receptor beta chains from one sample sequenced in a study of regulatory T cells in long-lasting Graves disease. With iRepertoire HTBI primers and Arm-PCR of CDR3 regions, TCR beta libraries were built. MiXCR, run by TCRdb on the multiplex PCR reads, gives a single entry per CDR3 protein. Of 530,000 or so distinct CDR3 sequences in the sample, roughly 15% were seen once. The time point is: newly diagnosed GD, antithyroid drugs for less than 3 months. Construction of the TCR library relied on RNA isolated from PBMCs. These data were likewise used in another study, on T cells in Graves' hyperthyroidism and ophthalmopathy.

This specimen was peripheral blood mononuclear cells (PBMCs), taken at new diagnosis, from a patient treated with antithyroid drugs. Receptors originate from a man aged 18-30 years with Graves disease.

This clonotype occurred a few times. DNA of the CDR3: TGTGCCAGCAGCGAAGCTAAGGGGGGGACAGGGTTCCATGAGCAGTTCTTC. This translates into CASSEAKGGTGFHEQFF. The J gene is TRBJ2-1, the V gene TRBV6-2 or TRBV6-3; 9 nucleotides match TRBD1. The CDR3 is made up of 17 amino acids. CDR1 and CDR2 (germline): MNHEY, SVGEGT. V lost 6 bases and J lost 8; bases outside the gene matches: 17.

Only one count was recorded for this clonotype. This chain links TRBV11-2 with TRBJ2-3; 8 bases map to TRBD2. The CDR3 sequence is 16 residues long. The germline gives CDR1 SGHAT, CDR2 FQNNGV. Trimming removed 1 base from V and 2 bases from J; junction bases left unmatched: 5. CDR3 bases: TGTGCCAGCAGCTTAGTTACTAGCGGATACACAGATACGCAGTATTTT. This gives the protein CASSLVTSGYTDTQYF.

The chain couples TRBV2 to TRBJ1-6, with D unclear. CDR3 length equals 13 residues. The germline V gene has CDR1 SNHLY and CDR2 FYNNEI. The V gene lost 8 bases and the J gene lost 0 bases, with 5 bases spanning the gap. CDR3 protein: CASGNSYNSPLHF. In nucleotides, the CDR3 is TGTGCCAGCGGGAACTCCTATAATTCACCCCTCCACTTT.

This clonotype has a handful of counts. The chain joins TRBV6-1 to TRBJ1-1, with D perhaps TRBD1 (5 bases). Deletions cut 7 bases from V and 0 bases from J, with 21 bases between. CDR3 length: 17 amino acids. Per germline, CDR1 MNHNS and CDR2 SASEGT. The CDR3 reads CASTPRGVIGMNTEAFF. CDR3 nucleotides: TGTGCCAGCACCCCTCGGGGGGTCATCGGCATGAACACTGAAGCTTTCTTT.

This clonotype was counted only a few times. The chain joins TRBV6-1 to TRBJ2-1, with 7 bases fitting TRBD2. The CDR3 is 15 amino acids. The ends lost 5 bases at V and 10 bases at J; junction bases unmatched: 14. The germline CDR1 and CDR2 sequences are MNHNS and SASEGT. CDR3 loop: CASSKSLWGGMEQFF. The CDR3 DNA reads TGTGCCAGCAGTAAAAGCCTGTGGGGGGGAATGGAGCAGTTCTTC.

This clonotype was observed at least ten times. The J gene is TRBJ2-3, the V gene TRBV28, with a possible D match to TRBD1 (6 bases). CDR3 length equals 15 residues. From germline, CDR1 is MDHEN and CDR2 SYDVKM. V lost 5 bases, J lost 4 bases, and 16 bases lay in between. The CDR3: CASSQRGRESDTQYF. The CDR3 DNA follows: TGTGCCAGCAGTCAGAGGGGGAGAGAGTCAGATACGCAGTATTTT. Together with reference TRBV28 and TRBJ2-3, the CDR3 gives the full variable domain: DVKVTQSSRYLVKRTGEKVFLECVQDMDHENMFWYRQDPGLGLRLIYFSYDVKMKEKGDIPEGYSVSREKKERFSLILESASTNQTSMYLCASSQRGRESDTQYFGPGTRLTVL.

The sample holds many counts of this clonotype. J is TRBJ2-3 and V is TRBV20-1, with D perhaps being TRBD1 or TRBD2 (5 bases each). The germline V gene encodes CDR1 DFQATT and CDR2 SNEGSKA (reference sequence). V was trimmed by 6 bases and J by 1 base, leaving 17 bases between them. CDR3 length: 15 residues. The CDR3 nucleotides are TGCAGTGCAATGAGCGGTCAAGGGGGCACAGATACGCAGTATTTT. It encodes CSAMSGQGGTDTQYF.

This clonotype was counted only a few times. V is TRBV2 and J is TRBJ1-2; D gene ambiguous. Germline loops: CDR1 SNHLY, CDR2 FYNNEI. Trimming cost V 8 bases and J 6 bases, with 7 bases left between them. The CDR3 has 10 amino acids. The chain's CDR3 is CASYLNGYTF. DNA of the CDR3: TGTGCCAGCTATCTTAATGGCTACACCTTC.

This clonotype was detected ten times or more. The V and J genes are TRBV5-1 and TRBJ2-7; the D gene is possibly TRBD2 (6 bases). The CDR3 totals 14 residues. Germline V gene data show CDR1 as SGHRS and CDR2 as YFSETQ. V lost 5 bases and J 0 bases, leaving 12 bases between the germline ends. CDR3 DNA sequence: TGCGCCAGCAGTCCCAGCGGGTTCTCCTACGAGCAGTACTTC. This translates into CASSPSGFSYEQYF.

This clonotype was seen at least ten times. This chain joins TRBV27 and TRBJ2-1; TRBD2 matches at 9 bases. V was pared by 5 bases and J by 1 base, with 6 bases of the junction left unmatched. The CDR3 totals 16 residues. CDR1 is MNHEY, CDR2 SMNVEV, per germline (reference sequence). CDR3 sequence (DNA): TGTGCCAGCAGTCCAATAGCGGGAGATTCCTACAATGAGCAGTTCTTC. Its translation is CASSPIAGDSYNEQFF.

The rearrangement links TRBV4-1 to TRBJ2-3; 11 positions match TRBD1. The end of the DNA fits TRBJ2-5 better, so the J call may be wrong. Germline values: CDR1 MGHRA, CDR2 YSYEKL. This CDR3 spans 19 amino acids. Here the CDR3 reads CASSQGTGGLRREFKTQYF. The CDR3 region has the DNA TGCGCCAGCAGCCAAGGGACAGGGGGCTTACGGCGGGAGTTCAAGACCCAGTACTTC.

This chain joins TRBV7-2 and TRBJ2-3; D is undetermined. V gave up 5 bases and J gave up 5 bases, with 8 bases separating them. Germline V CDR1 and CDR2: SGHTA, FQGNSA. The CDR3 loop spans 12 amino acids. The chain's CDR3 is CASSRYGDTQYF. The CDR3 DNA follows: TGTGCCAGCAGCCGCTATGGAGATACGCAGTATTTT.

There are a few counts of this clonotype. J is TRBJ2-5 and V is TRBV19, with 11 bases matching TRBD1. The V gene end was trimmed by 4 bases and the J gene end by 5 bases; junction bases not matched to a gene: 9. Germline loops: CDR1 LNHDA, CDR2 SQIVND (reference sequence). The CDR3 consists of 16 residues. The CDR3 nucleotides read TGTGCCAGTAGTACCACCAGGACAGGGGGCGGTGAGACCCAGTACTTC. This sequence encodes CASSTTRTGGGETQYF. The full variable domain, rest sourced from reference TRBV19 and TRBJ2-5, is DGGITQSPKYLFRKEGQNVTLSCEQNLNHDAMYWYRQDPGQGLRLIYYSQIVNDFQKGDIAEGYSVSREKKESFPLTVTSAQKNPTAFYLCASSTTRTGGGETQYFGPGTRLLVL.

This clonotype showed up many times. The V call is TRBV30, the J call TRBJ2-7; 7 bases are a match to TRBD1. The germline V gene has CDR1 GTSNPN and CDR2 SVGIG (reference sequence). This CDR3 spans 15 amino acids. The ends lost 1 base at V and 2 bases at J; junction bases unmatched: 8. The CDR3 nucleotides read TGTGCCTGGAGTGCCCTAACAGGGGTGGCCTACGAGCAGTACTTC. It is translated as CAWSALTGVAYEQYF.

This clonotype appeared a few times. The V gene is TRBV7-2, the J gene TRBJ2-1; 8 positions agree with TRBD2. CDR3 length equals 15 residues. The J segment lost 7 bases and the V segment lost 2 bases, leaving 7 bases of the junction unmatched. Germline V gene lookup returns CDR1 SGHTA and CDR2 FQGNSA. The CDR3 bases are TGTGCCAGCAGCTTATCCCCGGGACTAGTGAATGAGCAGTTCTTC. Protein sequence: CASSLSPGLVNEQFF.

This clonotype was detected many times. The rearrangement uses TRBV27 and TRBJ2-5; 7 bases line up with TRBD1. The junction had 5 bases not matched to a gene; V was cut back by 4 bases and J by 3 bases. Germline values: CDR1 MNHEY, CDR2 SMNVEV (reference sequence). The CDR3 totals 14 residues. CDR3 residues: CASSSDRDKETQYF. The CDR3 DNA sequence: TGTGCCAGCAGTTCCGACAGGGATAAAGAGACCCAGTACTTC.

In regard to this clonotype: A much larger clone lies one base from this, so it may be a read error. Because the CDR3 is missing its conserved closing phenylalanine or tryptophan, this is likely a read error. The genes are TRBV11-2 and TRBJ2-1; 10 bases agree with TRBD2. From germline, CDR1 is SGHAT and CDR2 FQNNGV. V shed 2 bases, J shed 6 bases, and the junction held 4 bases outside the gene matches. The CDR3 spans 15 residues. The CDR3 reads CASSLILAGLNEQFV. The DNA of the CDR3 is TGTGCCAGCAGCTTAATACTAGCGGGACTCAATGAGCAGTTCGTC.

In this sample, this clonotype turned up a few times. The gene calls are TRBV27 and TRBJ2-5; D is possibly TRBD1 or TRBD2 (6 bases each). This CDR3 is built from 17 residues. V was trimmed by 6 bases and J by 4 bases, leaving 24 bases between them. The germline gives CDR1 MNHEY, CDR2 SMNVEV (reference sequence). This CDR3 reads CASSRIGGWGERETQYF. The DNA of the CDR3 is TGTGCCAGCAGCCGCATAGGGGGGTGGGGTGAGCGAGAGACCCAGTACTTC.